Presented here are 24 T cell receptor beta chains from one specimen sequenced in a study of blood T cell repertoires in COVID-19. Only in-frame clones appear in the TCRdb table, and some are missing; sequencing was by immunoSEQ multiplex PCR. Here the sample spans 250,000 to 300,000 clones, about 90% being singletons. Sequenced sample: peripheral blood. The receptors derive from a woman aged 25 to 45 with COVID-19, enrolled during active disease.

The rearrangement uses TRBV18 and TRBJ1-1; tentative D call: TRBD1 (5 bases). There are 14 residues in the CDR3. CDR1 KGHSH and CDR2 LQKENI come from the germline V gene. Trimming pared 2 bases from V and 1 base from J, leaving 8 bases between. DNA of the CDR3: TGTGCCAGCTCACCATTTAGGGGGAACACTGAAGCTTTCTTT. It encodes CASSPFRGNTEAFF. The whole variable domain, filled in from reference TRBV18 and TRBJ1-1, reads NAGVMQNPRHLVRRRGQEARLRCSPMKGHSHVYWYRQLPEEGLKFMVYLQKENIIDESGMPKERFSAEFPKEGPSILRIQQVVRGDSAAYFCASSPFRGNTEAFFGQGTRLTVV.

The chain carries TRBV28 and TRBJ2-3, with 8 positions matching TRBD2. With V trimmed by 5 bases and J by 0 bases, 4 bases remained unmatched. The germline CDR1 and CDR2 sequences are MDHEN and SYDVKM. The CDR3 length is 15 residues. CDR3 coding DNA: TGTGCCAGCAGTAAGCGGGGGCTTAGCACAGATACGCAGTATTTT. Its translation: CASSKRGLSTDTQYF.

The CDR3 DNA follows: TGTGCCAGTAGTGATCCCGGGACAGGGCCGAATGAAAAACTGTTTTTT. Its translation is CASSDPGTGPNEKLFF. The chain couples TRBV19 to TRBJ1-4; 9 bases line up with TRBD1. Germline V gene sequence: CDR1 LNHDA, CDR2 SQIVND (reference sequence). J gave up 5 bases and V 5 bases, and 9 bases lay outside the gene matches. This CDR3 is built from 16 residues.

The V and J genes are TRBV15 and TRBJ2-7; tentative D call: TRBD1 (7 bases). The CDR3 has 13 residues. V gave up 8 bases and J gave up 2 bases, with 13 bases separating them. Germline CDR1 LNHNV, CDR2 YYDKDF (reference sequence). DNA of the CDR3: TGTGCCACCGCTCAGGGGGGAACCTACGAGCAGTACTTC. This gives the protein CATAQGGTYEQYF.

In DNA, the CDR3 is TGTGCCAGCTCAGTCAAAACAGGGGGGACAGACTCCTACGAGCAGTACTTC. Amino acid sequence: CASSVKTGGTDSYEQYF. The chain recombines TRBV18 with TRBJ2-7; the match to TRBD1 covers 8 bases. Per the germline V gene, CDR1 is KGHSH and CDR2 is LQKENI. The CDR3 has 17 amino acids. Trimming at V came to 5 bases and at J to 0 bases, leaving 12 bases not matched to a gene.

V and J are TRBV6-5 and TRBJ2-1; D is uncertain. Deletions cut 2 bases from V and 1 base from J, with 6 bases between. Per the germline V gene, CDR1 is MNHEY and CDR2 is SVGAGI. This CDR3 has 14 residues. The CDR3 DNA is TGTGCCAGCAGTTACGGCAGGTCCTACAATGAGCAGTTCTTC. Translated: CASSYGRSYNEQFF.

This chain's CDR3 is CAWAGVSNQPQHF. The CDR3 DNA is TGTGCCTGGGCCGGGGTTAGCAATCAGCCCCAGCATTTT. The rearrangement links TRBV30 to TRBJ1-5; no clear D. Germline loops: CDR1 GTSNPN, CDR2 SVGIG (reference sequence). The CDR3 sequence is 13 residues long. Trimming removed 5 bases from V and 0 bases from J, with 8 bases in between.

This sequence joins TRBV6-4 and TRBJ2-3; D is possibly TRBD2 (6 bases). The V end was cut by 0 bases, the J end by 0 bases, with 10 bases between. This CDR3 is built from 16 residues. Germline CDR1 MRHNA, CDR2 SNTAGT. This chain's CDR3 is CASSDSSGRSTDTQYF. The CDR3, as DNA: TGTGCCAGCAGTGACTCAAGCGGGCGTAGCACAGATACGCAGTATTTT.

CDR3 DNA sequence: TGTGCCAGCTCACCCGGGACAGGGTGGAATAGTAACTATGGCTACACCTTC. It is translated as CASSPGTGWNSNYGYTF. The V gene is TRBV18, the J gene TRBJ1-2, with 9 bases that match TRBD1. V was clipped by 3 bases and J by 1 base; unmatched bases: 9. CDR1 is KGHSH, CDR2 LQKENI, per germline. The CDR3 has 17 residues. The full variable domain, rest sourced from reference TRBV18 and TRBJ1-2, is NAGVMQNPRHLVRRRGQEARLRCSPMKGHSHVYWYRQLPEEGLKFMVYLQKENIIDESGMPKERFSAEFPKEGPSILRIQQVVRGDSAAYFCASSPGTGWNSNYGYTFGSGTRLTVV.

The rearrangement uses TRBV6-5 and TRBJ2-2; TRBD2 agrees at 9 bases. V dropped 7 bases and J dropped 6; count of bases not matched to a gene: 3. Germline V lookup: CDR1 MNHEY, CDR2 SVGAGI. CDR3 size: 13 residues. The CDR3 loop is CASKLAGAGELFF. In DNA form, the CDR3 reads TGTGCCAGCAAGTTAGCGGGAGCCGGGGAGCTGTTTTTT.

V gene TRBV7-6 combines with J gene TRBJ2-1; TRBD2 matches at 14 bases. The V segment lost 4 bases and the J segment 3 bases; nucleotides outside the gene matches: 11. Germline loops: CDR1 SGHVS, CDR2 FNYEAQ. The CDR3 consists of 19 residues. This CDR3 reads CASSSTGTSGSAHYNEQFF. CDR3 DNA sequence: TGTGCCAGCAGCTCAACCGGGACTAGCGGGAGCGCTCACTACAATGAGCAGTTCTTC.

The chain carries TRBV10-3 and TRBJ2-7; D is undetermined. V was pared by 2 bases and J by 0 bases, with 11 bases between. CDR1 is ENHRY, CDR2 SYGVKD, per germline. The CDR3 covers 15 residues. The CDR3 reads CAISESDWSSYEQYF. The CDR3, as DNA: TGTGCCATCAGTGAGAGTGATTGGAGCTCCTACGAGCAGTACTTC.

As DNA, the CDR3 is TGTGCCTGGAAGGGGATTAACGAAAAACTGTTTTTT. This encodes CAWKGINEKLFF. The rearrangement joins TRBV30 to TRBJ1-4; perhaps TRBD1 as D (5 bases). V was shortened by 4 bases and J by 8 bases, with 11 bases between the two germline ends. Germline CDR1 GTSNPN, CDR2 SVGIG (reference sequence). This CDR3 has 12 amino acids.

The chain links TRBV18 to TRBJ2-7; TRBD1 aligns across 11 bases. CDR1 and CDR2 (germline): KGHSH, LQKENI. With V trimmed by 3 bases and J by 3 bases, 4 bases remained unmatched. The CDR3 extends over 15 amino acids. The CDR3 DNA reads as TGTGCCAGCTCACCTCCGGGACAGGGGGACTACGAGCAGTACTTC. Amino acids: CASSPPGQGDYEQYF.

This chain uses TRBV27 with TRBJ2-1; tentatively, D is TRBD2 (6 bases). Trimming cost V 8 bases and J 7 bases, with 12 bases left between them. There are 12 residues in the CDR3. CDR1 is MNHEY, CDR2 SMNVEV, per germline (reference sequence). In nucleotides, the CDR3 is TGTGCCAGCTCCTTCGGACTAAATGAGCAGTTCTTC. Amino acids: CASSFGLNEQFF.

This clone has only one observation. The chain recombines TRBV7-9 with TRBJ1-6; 8 nucleotides align to TRBD1. Germline-derived CDR1 and CDR2 are SEHNR and FQNEAQ (reference sequence). There are 15 residues in the CDR3. Trimming removed 2 bases from V and 6 bases from J; junction bases left unmatched: 3. CDR3 residues: CASSLSRGRNSPLHF. In DNA form, the CDR3 reads TGTGCCAGCAGCTTAAGCAGGGGGCGTAATTCACCCCTCCACTTT.

Only a few counts were recorded for this clone. The chain recombines TRBV5-1 with TRBJ2-7; D remains ambiguous. V dropped 0 bases and J dropped 2 bases, with 6 bases sitting between them. CDR1 and CDR2 from the germline V gene are SGHRS and YFSETQ. The CDR3 length is 13 residues. The CDR3 here is CASSLAGTYEQYF. In nucleotides, the CDR3 is TGCGCCAGCAGCTTGGCAGGAACCTACGAGCAGTACTTC.

The rearrangement joins TRBV28 to TRBJ2-1, with D maybe TRBD2 (6 bases). Germline CDR1 is MDHEN and CDR2 is SYDVKM. V shed 4 bases and J shed 0 bases, with 19 bases lying between them. There are 18 residues in the CDR3. The CDR3 sequence: CASSSLRLDMGSYNEQFF. CDR3 bases: TGTGCCAGCAGTTCCTTAAGACTAGACATGGGCTCCTACAATGAGCAGTTCTTC.

This clone was seen once. This chain joins TRBV28 and TRBJ1-2; D gene unclear. The CDR3 length is 14 residues. V was shortened by 3 bases and J by 2 bases, with 10 bases between the two germline ends. Germline assignment: CDR1 MDHEN and CDR2 SYDVKM. CDR3: CASSFRSHNYGYTF. CDR3 sequence (DNA): TGTGCCAGCAGTTTTAGAAGTCACAACTATGGCTACACCTTC.

The chain couples TRBV7-9 to TRBJ1-2, with TRBD1 matching 7 bases. CDR1 and CDR2 (germline): SEHNR, FQNEAQ (reference sequence). The CDR3 runs 15 residues. Unmatched junction bases numbered 6, after V lost 1 base and J lost 4 bases. The CDR3 DNA reads as TGTGCCAGCAGCTTAGATCGACAGGGCGGCTATGGCTACACCTTC. Amino acids: CASSLDRQGGYGYTF.

The chain has TRBV9 and TRBJ1-1; D might be TRBD1 (5 bases). The length of the CDR3 is 15 residues. Trimming pared 4 bases from V and 5 bases from J, leaving 18 bases between. Germline lookup yields CDR1 SGDLS and CDR2 YYNGEE. The CDR3 is CASSPRSGVGTEAFF. CDR3 in DNA: TGTGCCAGCAGCCCCCGGTCGGGGGTGGGGACTGAAGCTTTCTTT.

This chain connects TRBV5-5 to TRBJ1-4, with D possibly TRBD1 on 5 matching bases. V was clipped by 5 bases and J by 4 bases, with 15 bases between them. The CDR3 length is 15 residues. Per germline, CDR1 SGHKS and CDR2 YYEKEE (reference sequence). The CDR3 loop reads CASRGGLGGNEKLFF. In DNA, the CDR3 is TGTGCCAGCAGGGGAGGACTCGGGGGTAATGAAAAACTGTTTTTT.

This clone was seen just once. The gene calls are TRBV7-3 and TRBJ2-3; TRBD2 matches at 9 bases. Germline V CDR1 and CDR2: SGHTA, FQGTGA. The CDR3 is made up of 17 amino acids. The V gene end was trimmed by 5 bases and the J gene end by 3 bases; junction bases not matched to a gene: 12. CDR3 amino acids: CASSPVGAGGRTDTQYF. The CDR3 DNA sequence: TGTGCCAGCAGCCCCGTGGGGGCGGGAGGGAGGACAGATACGCAGTATTTT.

This clone occurred once. J is TRBJ1-2 and V is TRBV9; TRBD1 matches at 8 bases. This CDR3 spans 14 amino acids. The junction had 5 bases not matched to a gene; V was cut back by 3 bases and J by 4 bases. The germline CDR1 and CDR2 sequences are SGDLS and YYNGEE. CDR3 bases: TGTGCCAGCAGCGCAGGGGGCAAGGGCTATGGCTACACCTTC. Amino acids: CASSAGGKGYGYTF. Drawing the rest from reference TRBV9 and TRBJ1-2, the complete variable domain is DSGVTQTPKHLITATGQRVTLRCSPRSGDLSVYWYQQSLDQGLQFLIQYYNGEERAKGNILERFSAQQFPDLHSELNLSSLELGDSALYFCASSAGGKGYGYTFGSGTRLTVV.